This TCR beta chain was sequenced during a study of early T cells in non-severe SARS-CoV-2 infection. Study findings and constraints: VDJdb matching, biased toward anti-spike CD8 responses, missed private and CD4 specificities.

This clonotype was seen many times. Its antigen remains unknown. MiXCR, run by TCRdb on the 5' RACE reads, gives a single entry per CDR3 protein. The table shows tens of thousands of distinct CDR3 sequences, with approximately 10% occurring only once. The source of this sequence is an adult who was a healthcare worker with PCR-confirmed SARS-CoV-2 infection or an uninfected control (not recorded which). The starting material was whole blood, obtained at baseline.

CDR3 in DNA: TGTGCCATCAGTGAGTCGGGCAGCGAAGCTTTCTTT. Translating it yields CAISESGSEAFF. V and J are TRBV10-3 and TRBJ1-1, with unresolved D. Trimming pared 0 bases from V and 8 bases from J, leaving 7 bases between. Germline V CDR1 and CDR2: ENHRY, SYGVKD. The CDR3 covers 12 residues.